This T cell receptor beta chain emerged from a study of T cells after posttransplantation cyclophosphamide. Study-level results: Tissue-infiltrating T cells from skin or gut overlapped little with blood T cells. After PTCy, TRB diversity resembled that of CNI/methotrexate controls.

With 3 bases clipped from V and 6 bases from J, the junction kept 13 bases outside the gene matches. The CDR3 is made up of 16 amino acids. The germline CDR1 and CDR2 sequences are LNHDA and SQIVND (reference sequence). Cyclophosphamide on days +3 and +4 followed busulfan-fludarabine conditioning and a marrow graft. This clone was seen repeatedly, ten times or more. Antigen specificity is unknown. Profiled with immunoSEQ multiplex PCR; TCRdb holds only in-frame clones, not every one. The sample contains some 23,000 clones, none occurring once; 1.5% to 2% lies in the top ten. The input for sequencing was PBMCs, taken after allogeneic stem cell transplant with posttransplant cyclophosphamide. The chain recombines TRBV19 with TRBJ1-1, with 7 bases that match TRBD1. The origin of this receptor is a young adult male patient who received an allogeneic stem cell transplant from a related donor, was CMV-positive, and had no GVHD. Some T cells may have come from the graft donor. The CDR3 protein is CASSMGGRGSSAEAFF. As DNA, the CDR3 is TGTGCCAGTAGTATGGGGGGCAGGGGGTCTAGCGCTGAAGCTTTCTTT. Full variable domain (outside the CDR3, taken from reference TRBV19 and TRBJ1-1): DGGITQSPKYLFRKEGQNVTLSCEQNLNHDAMYWYRQDPGQGLRLIYYSQIVNDFQKGDIAEGYSVSREKKESFPLTVTSAQKNPTAFYLCASSMGGRGSSAEAFFGQGTRLTVV.